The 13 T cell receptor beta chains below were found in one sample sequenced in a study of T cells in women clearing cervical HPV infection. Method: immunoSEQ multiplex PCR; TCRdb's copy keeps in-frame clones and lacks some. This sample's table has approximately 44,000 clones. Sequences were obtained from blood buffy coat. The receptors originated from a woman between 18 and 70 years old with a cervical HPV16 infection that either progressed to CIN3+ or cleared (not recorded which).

The CDR3 bases that were read are TGTGCCAGCAGCCCCGGGCCCGGGGGGGGAGAGACC. This translates into CASSPGPGGGET. The entire CDR3 protein reads CASSPGPGGGETQYF. The rearrangement links TRBV11-1 to TRBJ2-5, with 8 bases that match TRBD2. The read finishes 3 residues shy of the CDR3 end, and the germline J gene is used to complete it. This CDR3 has 15 residues. V gave up 5 bases and J gave up 4 bases; unmatched junction bases: 9. Germline V CDR1 and CDR2: SGHAT, FQDESV (reference sequence).

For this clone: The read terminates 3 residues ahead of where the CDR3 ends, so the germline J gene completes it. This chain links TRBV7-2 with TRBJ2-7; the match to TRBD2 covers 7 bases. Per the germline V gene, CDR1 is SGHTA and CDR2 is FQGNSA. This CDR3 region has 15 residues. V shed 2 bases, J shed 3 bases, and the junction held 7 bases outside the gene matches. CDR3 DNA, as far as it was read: TGTGCCAGCAGCTTAATGGCGGGAGTGGGCTACGAG. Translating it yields CASSLMAGVGYE. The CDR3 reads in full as CASSLMAGVGYEQYF.

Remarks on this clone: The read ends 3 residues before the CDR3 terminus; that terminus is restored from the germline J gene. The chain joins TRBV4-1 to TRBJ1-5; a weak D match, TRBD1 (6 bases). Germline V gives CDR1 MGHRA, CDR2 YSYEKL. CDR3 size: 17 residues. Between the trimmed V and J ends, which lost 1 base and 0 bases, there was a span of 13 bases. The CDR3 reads CASSQGTGPYSNQPQHF. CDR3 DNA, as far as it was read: TGCGCCAGCAGCCAAGGCACAGGGCCGTATAGCAATCAGCCC.

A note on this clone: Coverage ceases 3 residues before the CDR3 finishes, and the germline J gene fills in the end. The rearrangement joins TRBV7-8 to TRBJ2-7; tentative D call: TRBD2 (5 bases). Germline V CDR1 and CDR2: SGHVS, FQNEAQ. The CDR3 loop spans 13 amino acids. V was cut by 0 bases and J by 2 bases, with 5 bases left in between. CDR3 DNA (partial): TGTGCCAGCAGCTTAGCGAGGGCCTACGAG. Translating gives CASSLARAYE. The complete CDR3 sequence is CASSLARAYEQYF.

The covered CDR3 bases are TGTGCCAGCAGCCCCAGGACTAATTCTGAA. This sequence encodes CASSPRTNSE. The full-length CDR3 reads as CASSPRTNSEAFF. This rearrangement joins TRBV7-2 to TRBJ1-1; no firm D call. The sequenced fragment ends 3 residues before the CDR3 boundary, so the rest is inferred from the germline J gene. The CDR3 consists of 13 residues. Between the trimmed V and J ends, which lost 5 bases and 6 bases, there was a span of 13 bases. CDR1 and CDR2 from the germline V gene are SGHTA and FQGNSA.

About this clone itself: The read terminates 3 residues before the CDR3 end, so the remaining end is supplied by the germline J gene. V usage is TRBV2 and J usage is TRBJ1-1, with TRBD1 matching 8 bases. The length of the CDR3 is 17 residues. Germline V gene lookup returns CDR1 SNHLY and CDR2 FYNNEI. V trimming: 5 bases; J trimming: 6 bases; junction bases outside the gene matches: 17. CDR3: CASSYNPRTGLYSEAFF. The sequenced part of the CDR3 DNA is TGTGCCAGCAGTTACAACCCACGGACAGGGCTTTACTCTGAA. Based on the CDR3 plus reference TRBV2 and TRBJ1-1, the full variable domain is EPEVTQTPSHQVTQMGQEVILRCVPISNHLYFYWYRQILGQKVEFLVSFYNNEISEKSEIFDDQFSVERPDGSNFTLKIRSTKLEDSAMYFCASSYNPRTGLYSEAFFGQGTRLTVV.

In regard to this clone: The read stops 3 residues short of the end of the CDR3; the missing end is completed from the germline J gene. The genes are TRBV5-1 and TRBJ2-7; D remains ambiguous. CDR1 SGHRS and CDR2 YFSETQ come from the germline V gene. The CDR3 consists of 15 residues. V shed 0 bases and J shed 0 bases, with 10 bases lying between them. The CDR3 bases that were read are TGCGCCAGCAGCTTGGGGCAGGCCGCCTCCTACGAG. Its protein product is CASSLGQAASYE. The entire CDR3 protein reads CASSLGQAASYEQYF.

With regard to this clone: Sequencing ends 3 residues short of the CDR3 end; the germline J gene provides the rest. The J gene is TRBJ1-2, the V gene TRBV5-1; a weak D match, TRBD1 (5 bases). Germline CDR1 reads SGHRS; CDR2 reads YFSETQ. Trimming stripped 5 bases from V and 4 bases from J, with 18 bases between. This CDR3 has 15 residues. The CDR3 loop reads CASSLDSASPYGYTF. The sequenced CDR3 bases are TGCGCCAGCAGTTTAGACAGTGCCTCCCCCTATGGC.

The CDR3 protein is CSAYGGQKNEQFF. Incomplete CDR3 DNA: TGCAGTGCTTACGGCGGGCAGAAAAATGAG. This rearrangement joins TRBV20-1 to TRBJ2-1; D is possibly TRBD2 (5 bases). Coverage ceases 3 residues before the CDR3 finishes, and the germline J gene fills in the end. The germline CDR1 and CDR2 sequences are DFQATT and SNEGSKA (reference sequence). V was trimmed by 5 bases and J by 7 bases, leaving 15 bases between them. The CDR3 is made up of 13 amino acids.

The CDR3 DNA, read in part, is TGCGCCAGCAGCGCCTACAGGGGGTTACCTCCCACAGATACG. This encodes CASSAYRGLPPTDT. The entire CDR3 protein is CASSAYRGLPPTDTQYF. The V call is TRBV5-1, the J call TRBJ2-3, with 8 bases that match TRBD1. The CDR3 is cut off 3 residues early in the read; its end comes from the germline J gene. Germline CDR1 reads SGHRS; CDR2 reads YFSETQ. The CDR3 loop spans 17 amino acids. V dropped 4 bases and J dropped 2; count of bases not matched to a gene: 12.

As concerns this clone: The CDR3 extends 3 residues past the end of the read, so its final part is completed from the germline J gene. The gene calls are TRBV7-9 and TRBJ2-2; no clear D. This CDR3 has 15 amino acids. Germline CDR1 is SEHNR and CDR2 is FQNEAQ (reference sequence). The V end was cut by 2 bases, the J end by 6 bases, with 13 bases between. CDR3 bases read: TGTGCCAGCAGCTTAATCCCGGGTGAGGCCGGGGAG. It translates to CASSLIPGEAGE. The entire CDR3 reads CASSLIPGEAGELFF.

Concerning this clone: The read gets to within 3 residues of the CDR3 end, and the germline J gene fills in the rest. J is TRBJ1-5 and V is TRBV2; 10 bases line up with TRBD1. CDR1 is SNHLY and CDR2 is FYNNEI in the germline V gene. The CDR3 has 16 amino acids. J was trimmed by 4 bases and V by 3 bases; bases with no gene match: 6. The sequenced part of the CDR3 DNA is TGTGCCAGCAGTGATTGGACAGGGGGAACGAATCAGCCC. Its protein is CASSDWTGGTNQP. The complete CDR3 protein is CASSDWTGGTNQPQHF.

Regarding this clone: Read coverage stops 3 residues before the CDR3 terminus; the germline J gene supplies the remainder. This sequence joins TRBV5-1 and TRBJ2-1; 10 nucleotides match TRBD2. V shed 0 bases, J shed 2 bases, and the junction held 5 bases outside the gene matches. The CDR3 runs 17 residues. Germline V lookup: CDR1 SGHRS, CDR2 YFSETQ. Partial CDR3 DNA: TGCGCCAGCAGCTTGGGGATAGCGGGGGGTACCTACAATGAG. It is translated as CASSLGIAGGTYNE. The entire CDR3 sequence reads CASSLGIAGGTYNEQFF.